This TCR beta chain was sequenced for a study of blood T cell repertoires in COVID-19. The repertoire was sequenced with immunoSEQ multiplex PCR; TCRdb's copy has only in-frame clones and lacks some. The sample lists more than 120,000 clones, 85% occurring once. This CDR3 region has 14 residues. Looked up from germline, CDR1 is KGHSH and CDR2 is LQKENI. The V end was cut by 3 bases, the J end by 4 bases, with 13 bases between. This rearrangement joins TRBV18 to TRBJ2-7, with a tentative D call TRBD1 (6 bases). Sequencing used peripheral blood. The source of this sequence is a human donor with acute or convalescent COVID-19. The donor label of this sample is uncertain. CDR3 DNA sequence: TGTGCCAGCTCACCTCCCGCAGGGACATACGAGCAGTACTTC. Protein: CASSPPAGTYEQYF.